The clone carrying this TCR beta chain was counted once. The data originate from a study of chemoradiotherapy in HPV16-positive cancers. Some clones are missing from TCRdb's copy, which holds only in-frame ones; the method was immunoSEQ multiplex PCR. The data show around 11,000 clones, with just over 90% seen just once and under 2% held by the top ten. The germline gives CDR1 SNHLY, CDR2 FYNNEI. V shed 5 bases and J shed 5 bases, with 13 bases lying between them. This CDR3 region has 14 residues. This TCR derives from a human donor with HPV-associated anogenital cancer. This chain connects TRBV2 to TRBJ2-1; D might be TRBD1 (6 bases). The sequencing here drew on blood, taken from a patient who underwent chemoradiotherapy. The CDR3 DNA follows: TGTGCCAGCAGTCTAAGGGGGAACGACAATGAGCAGTTCTTC. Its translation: CASSLRGNDNEQFF.